The entry below gives a single T cell receptor beta chain sequence along with its context. The antigen is unknown. The sample is drawn from a study of glioma-infiltrating T cells after dendritic cell vaccination. Time point meaning: after dendritic cell vaccination, including at tumor progression/relapse. Study-level findings and limits: Higher pretreatment TIL content predicted longer progression-free time and survival.

Sequencing was performed with immunoSEQ multiplex PCR; in TCRdb, only in-frame clones are kept and a portion is missing. This table holds approximately 93,000 clones, roughly 85% found once. The V gene end was trimmed by 4 bases and the J gene end by 1 base; junction bases not matched to a gene: 8. The CDR3 totals 16 residues. CDR1 and CDR2 from the germline V gene are SGHTS and YDEGEE. This specimen consisted of blood, obtained after dendritic cell vaccination. The J gene is TRBJ2-1, the V gene TRBV5-8; TRBD1 aligns across 7 bases. The receptor's source is a human donor with glioblastoma. CDR3 residues: CASSERTGHSYNEQFF. In nucleotides, the CDR3 is TGTGCCAGCAGCGAGAGGACAGGCCATTCCTACAATGAGCAGTTCTTC.